Given below is one TCR beta chain in context. The protocol was immunoSEQ multiplex PCR, while the TCRdb copy is restricted to in-frame clones and leaves out a portion. Among some 490,000 clones listed, roughly nine tenths were seen once. The sample comes from a study of blood T cell repertoires in COVID-19. The CDR3 sequence is 17 residues long. Germline V CDR1 and CDR2: KGHSH, LQKENI. Trimming took off 3 bases at V and 0 bases at J, with 12 bases between the two ends. This TCR was sampled from a woman aged 60-75 years who had recovered from COVID-19. The chain uses TRBV18 and TRBJ2-6; unclear D gene. The sequenced sample was PBMCs or T cells enriched from blood (not recorded which). The CDR3 bases are TGTGCCAGCTCACCTCTGGCCCCAAGCTCTGGGGCCAACGTCCTGACTTTC. Its translation: CASSPLAPSSGANVLTF.